This T cell receptor (beta chain) was observed in a study of blood T cell repertoires in COVID-19. On the study more broadly: The United States, Italy and Spain provided the acute and convalescent COVID-19 samples.

This clone has a single count. This CDR3 spans 13 amino acids. Germline V gives CDR1 GTSNPN, CDR2 SVGIG (reference sequence). The germline V and J ends were trimmed by 8 bases and 4 bases, with 17 bases remaining between them. In the source study's methods: Reference gene primer amplification in the assay estimated nucleated cell counts. The data were produced by immunoSEQ multiplex PCR, yet TCRdb's version contains in-frame clones alone and is incomplete. D and trimming were read from the DNA, whereas the V and J calls and clone size are those reported in that table. The sample includes over 150,000 clones, around 90% seen only once; the top ten take roughly 2%.

Sequenced input: peripheral blood. The V call is TRBV30, the J call TRBJ1-1; D might be TRBD1 (5 bases). This clonotype originated in a man aged 45 to 65 who had recovered from COVID-19. CDR3 in DNA: TGTGCCCTCCATACCAGGGTGGGCACTGAAGCTTTCTTT. Translated, it gives CALHTRVGTEAFF.